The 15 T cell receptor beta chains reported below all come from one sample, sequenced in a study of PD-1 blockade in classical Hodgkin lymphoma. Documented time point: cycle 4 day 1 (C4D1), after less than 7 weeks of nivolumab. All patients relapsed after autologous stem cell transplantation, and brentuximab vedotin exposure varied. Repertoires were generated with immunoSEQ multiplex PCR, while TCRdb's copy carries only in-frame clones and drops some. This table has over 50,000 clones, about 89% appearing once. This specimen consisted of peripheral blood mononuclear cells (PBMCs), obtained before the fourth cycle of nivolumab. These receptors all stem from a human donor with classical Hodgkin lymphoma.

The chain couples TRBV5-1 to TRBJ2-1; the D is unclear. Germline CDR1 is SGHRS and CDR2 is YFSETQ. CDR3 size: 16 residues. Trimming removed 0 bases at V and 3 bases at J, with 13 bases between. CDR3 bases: TGCGCCAGCAGCTTGGATGTGCCATGGGTCTACAATGAGCAGTTCTTC. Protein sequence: CASSLDVPWVYNEQFF.

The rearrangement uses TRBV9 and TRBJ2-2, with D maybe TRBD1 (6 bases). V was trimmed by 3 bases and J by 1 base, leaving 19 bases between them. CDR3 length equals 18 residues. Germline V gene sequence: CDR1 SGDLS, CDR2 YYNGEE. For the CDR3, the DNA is TGTGCCAGCAGCGGAGCCTTTCTTGGGACATTGAACACCGGGGAGCTGTTTTTT. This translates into CASSGAFLGTLNTGELFF.

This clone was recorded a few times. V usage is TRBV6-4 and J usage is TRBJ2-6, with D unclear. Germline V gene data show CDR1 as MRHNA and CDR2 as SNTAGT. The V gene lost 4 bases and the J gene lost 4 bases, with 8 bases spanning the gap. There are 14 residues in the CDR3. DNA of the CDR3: TGTGCCAGCAGTGGGAAATCCGGGGCCAACGTCCTGACTTTC. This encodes CASSGKSGANVLTF.

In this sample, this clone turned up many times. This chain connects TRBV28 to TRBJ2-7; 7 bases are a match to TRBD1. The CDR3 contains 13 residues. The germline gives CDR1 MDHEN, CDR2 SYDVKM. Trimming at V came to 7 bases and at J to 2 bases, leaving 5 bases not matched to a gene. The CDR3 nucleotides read TGTGCCAGCAAGACAGGGCCCCCCTACGAGCAGTACTTC. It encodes CASKTGPPYEQYF. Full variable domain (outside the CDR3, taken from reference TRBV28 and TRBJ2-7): DVKVTQSSRYLVKRTGEKVFLECVQDMDHENMFWYRQDPGLGLRLIYFSYDVKMKEKGDIPEGYSVSREKKERFSLILESASTNQTSMYLCASKTGPPYEQYFGPGTRLTVT.

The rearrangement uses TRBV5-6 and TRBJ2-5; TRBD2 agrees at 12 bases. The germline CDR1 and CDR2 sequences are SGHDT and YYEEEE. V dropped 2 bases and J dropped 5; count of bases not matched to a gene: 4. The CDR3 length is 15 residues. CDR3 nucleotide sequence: TGTGCCAGCAGCTTCAAGACTAGCGGGGGTGAGACCCAGTACTTC. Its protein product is CASSFKTSGGETQYF.

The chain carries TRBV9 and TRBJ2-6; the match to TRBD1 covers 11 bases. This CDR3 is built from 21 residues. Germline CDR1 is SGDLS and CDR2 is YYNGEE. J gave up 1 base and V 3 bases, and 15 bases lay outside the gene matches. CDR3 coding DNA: TGTGCCAGCAGCGCCACTTACTTGGGACAGGGGGAAATGTCTGGGGCCAACGTCCTGACTTTC. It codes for CASSATYLGQGEMSGANVLTF.

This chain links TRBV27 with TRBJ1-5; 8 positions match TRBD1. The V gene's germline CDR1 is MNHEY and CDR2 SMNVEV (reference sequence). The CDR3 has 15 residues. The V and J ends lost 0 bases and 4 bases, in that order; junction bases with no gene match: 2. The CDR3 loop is CASSLSRTGNQPQHF. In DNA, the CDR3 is TGTGCCAGCAGTTTATCTCGGACAGGGAATCAGCCCCAGCATTTT.

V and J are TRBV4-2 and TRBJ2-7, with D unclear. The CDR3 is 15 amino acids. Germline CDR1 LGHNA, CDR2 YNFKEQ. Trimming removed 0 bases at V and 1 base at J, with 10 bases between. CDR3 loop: CASSQEGNPSYEQYF. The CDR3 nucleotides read TGTGCCAGCAGCCAAGAGGGGAATCCGTCCTACGAGCAGTACTTC.

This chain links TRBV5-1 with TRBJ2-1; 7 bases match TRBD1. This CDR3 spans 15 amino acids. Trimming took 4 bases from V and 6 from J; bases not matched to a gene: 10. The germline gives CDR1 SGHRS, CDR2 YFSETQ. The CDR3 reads CASSATGALGNEQFF. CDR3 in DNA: TGCGCCAGCAGCGCAACAGGGGCGCTTGGCAATGAGCAGTTCTTC.

In DNA, the CDR3 is TGCGCCAGCAGCTTTGGACAGACCTACGAGCAGTACTTC. Translating it yields CASSFGQTYEQYF. The V call is TRBV4-1, the J call TRBJ2-7, with D possibly TRBD1 on 6 matching bases. V shed 5 bases and J shed 2 bases, with 10 bases lying between them. Germline V gives CDR1 MGHRA, CDR2 YSYEKL. This CDR3 has 13 amino acids.

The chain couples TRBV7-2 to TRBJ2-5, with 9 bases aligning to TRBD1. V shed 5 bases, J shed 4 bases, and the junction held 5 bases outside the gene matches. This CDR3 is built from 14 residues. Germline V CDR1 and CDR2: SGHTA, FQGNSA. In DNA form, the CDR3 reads TGTGCCAGCAGCCCCAGGACAGGGGTAGAGACCCAGTACTTC. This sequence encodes CASSPRTGVETQYF.

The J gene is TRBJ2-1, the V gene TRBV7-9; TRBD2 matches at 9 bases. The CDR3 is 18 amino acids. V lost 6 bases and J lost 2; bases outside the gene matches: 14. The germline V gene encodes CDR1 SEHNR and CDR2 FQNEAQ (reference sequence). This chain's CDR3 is CASSSRGGGTSPYNEQFF. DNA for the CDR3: TGTGCCAGCAGTTCCCGGGGGGGTGGGACTAGCCCCTACAATGAGCAGTTCTTC. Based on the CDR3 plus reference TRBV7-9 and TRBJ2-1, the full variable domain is DTGVSQNPRHKITKRGQNVTFRCDPISEHNRLYWYRQTLGQGPEFLTYFQNEAQLEKSRLLSDRFSAERPKGSFSTLEIQRTEQGDSAMYLCASSSRGGGTSPYNEQFFGPGTRLTVL.

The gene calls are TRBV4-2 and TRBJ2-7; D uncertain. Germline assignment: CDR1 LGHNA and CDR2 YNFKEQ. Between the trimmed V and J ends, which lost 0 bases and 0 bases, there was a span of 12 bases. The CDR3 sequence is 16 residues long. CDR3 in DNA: TGTGCCAGCAGCCAAGAAACCCACAGTACCTCCTACGAGCAGTACTTC. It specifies CASSQETHSTSYEQYF.

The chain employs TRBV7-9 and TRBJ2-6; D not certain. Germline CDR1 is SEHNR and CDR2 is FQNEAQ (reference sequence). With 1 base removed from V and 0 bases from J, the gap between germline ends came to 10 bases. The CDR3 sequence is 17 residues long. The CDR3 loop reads CASSLVVAASGANVLTF. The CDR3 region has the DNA TGTGCCAGCAGCTTAGTTGTGGCAGCCTCTGGGGCCAACGTCCTGACTTTC.

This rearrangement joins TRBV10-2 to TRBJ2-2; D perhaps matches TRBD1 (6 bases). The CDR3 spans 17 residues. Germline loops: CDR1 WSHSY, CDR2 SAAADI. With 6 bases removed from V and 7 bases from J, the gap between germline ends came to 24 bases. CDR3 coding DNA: TGCGCCAGCAGCCCACAGGGAACCCTCATGGAGCGCGGGGAGCTGTTTTTT. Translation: CASSPQGTLMERGELFF.